Below, 14 T cell receptor beta chains from the same sample are listed, as sequenced in a study of blood T cells in healthy people across ages (dated by TCRdb to between 2014 and 2017). Library preparation used 5' RACE. TCRdb records Illumina HiSeq 2500 as the sequencer. A second about 7 to 12 cycle PCR used a sample-barcoded 5' primer and a J-beta primer mix. TCRdb reanalyzed the raw reads on its own, using fastp at Q25 for trimming and MiXCR for clone calling, and kept in-frame beta chains. A single entry per CDR3 protein holds the most common genes and DNA from its merged rows. The sample has hundreds of thousands of distinct CDR3 sequences on record, 45% to 50% of them singletons. Together, the top ten hold 25% to 35% of the sample. Sequencing was performed on blood. The receptors come from a woman in her fifties or sixties in good health.

The CDR3 reads CSVEDQVGGPEQYF. CDR3 nucleotides: TGCAGCGTTGAAGACCAGGTAGGCGGGCCCGAGCAGTACTTC. The chain carries TRBV29-1 and TRBJ2-7; the D gene is possibly TRBD2 (5 bases). Trimming stripped 0 bases from V and 6 bases from J, with 15 bases between. Germline CDR1 reads SQVTM; CDR2 reads ANQGSEA. This CDR3 has 14 residues.

This clonotype appeared a few times. A much more abundant neighbour one base away suggests this may be a read error. CDR3 sequence: CSASDGTGTDTQYF. CDR3 DNA sequence: TGCAGTGCTAGTGATGGGACAGGCACAGATACGCAGTATTTT. The gene calls are TRBV20-1 and TRBJ2-3; 7 bases agree with TRBD1. The V gene end was trimmed by 3 bases and the J gene end by 1 base; junction bases not matched to a gene: 4. Germline values: CDR1 DFQATT, CDR2 SNEGSKA (reference sequence). This CDR3 has 14 residues.

With respect to this clonotype: An end of the junction does not agree with germline; a read error may underlie this. DNA for the CDR3: TGTACCAGCAGTTACGGACTAGCGGGAGGAGAGACCCGGTACTTC. Protein sequence: CTSSYGLAGGETRYF. This chain joins TRBV12-3 or TRBV12-4 and TRBJ2-7; 14 nucleotides match TRBD2. The CDR3 has 15 residues.

The chain has TRBV7-7 and TRBJ2-7, with 12 bases identical to TRBD2. TRBJ2-5 matches the DNA end more closely, so the J call is doubtful. Germline V gene sequence: CDR1 SSHAT, CDR2 FNYEAQ (reference sequence). This CDR3 spans 13 amino acids. CDR3 protein: CASSTSGRETQYF. CDR3 DNA sequence: TGTGCCAGCAGCACTAGCGGGAGGGAGACCCAGTACTTC.

The J gene is TRBJ1-4, the V gene TRBV7-2; D gene uncertain. Germline V lookup: CDR1 SGHTA, CDR2 FQGNSA. Trimming cost V 3 bases and J 10 bases, with 12 bases left between them. CDR3 size: 13 residues. CDR3 protein: CASSFPGERKLFF. The CDR3 region has the DNA TGTGCCAGCAGCTTTCCCGGGGAGAGAAAACTGTTTTTT.

The chain has TRBV7-2 and TRBJ2-4; TRBD2 is a possible D gene (7 bases). CDR1 and CDR2 from the germline V gene are SGHTA and FQGNSA. The CDR3 contains 18 residues. V was cut by 1 base and J by 0 bases, with 16 bases left in between. CDR3 bases: TGTGCCAGCAGCTTAGAGGGGGGGCAGAAGCTAGCCAAAAACATTCAGTACTTC. Residues: CASSLEGGQKLAKNIQYF.

The chain has TRBV4-3 and TRBJ2-3; D call uncertain. Trimming stripped 8 bases from V and 2 bases from J, with 14 bases between. CDR1 is LGHNA, CDR2 YSLEER, per germline. There are 14 residues in the CDR3. As DNA, the CDR3 is TGCGCCAGCTCCCAACGACCGACCACAGATACGCAGTATTTT. Its protein is CASSQRPTTDTQYF.

The chain joins TRBV7-9 to TRBJ2-5; TRBD1 is a possible D gene (6 bases). The DNA end is more similar to TRBJ2-1, so the J call may be wrong. Germline V gives CDR1 SEHNR, CDR2 FQNEAQ (reference sequence). The CDR3 runs to 12 residues. The CDR3 nucleotides read TGTGCCAGCAGCCGACAGGAAGAGACCCAGTTCTTC. Translated, it gives CASSRQEETQFF.

The table lists this clonotype with many counts. The chain links TRBV24-1 to TRBJ2-1; D gene uncertain. Germline CDR1 and CDR2: KGHDR and SFDVKD. This CDR3 is built from 13 residues. V shed 7 bases and J shed 6 bases, with 12 bases lying between them. CDR3 nucleotide sequence: TGTGCCACCAGGCCTAGGGCCACCAATGAGCAGTTCTTC. Translated: CATRPRATNEQFF.

This clonotype came up once. This chain connects TRBV27 to TRBJ2-7; D might be TRBD1 (5 bases). The CDR3 runs 14 residues. Germline CDR1 reads MNHEY; CDR2 reads SMNVEV (reference sequence). Trimming took 2 bases from V and 5 from J, leaving 13 bases between them. This CDR3 reads CASSLVSGRHEQYF. CDR3 DNA sequence: TGTGCCAGCAGTTTAGTGTCAGGGCGGCACGAGCAGTACTTC.

V is TRBV6-1 and J is TRBJ1-2; 9 bases are shared with TRBD1. The CDR3 is made up of 14 amino acids. The germline CDR1 and CDR2 sequences are MNHNS and SASEGT. CDR3 residues: CAAGGGTGLYGYTF. In nucleotides, the CDR3 is TGTGCGGCCGGTGGTGGGACAGGGCTTTATGGCTACACCTTC.

This clonotype occurred once. The chain recombines TRBV5-1 with TRBJ2-2; D possibly corresponds to TRBD1 (7 bases). There are 16 residues in the CDR3. Germline CDR1 and CDR2: SGHRS and YFSETQ. Trimming shortened V by 3 bases and J by 1 base, and 13 bases separated the two germline ends. CDR3 coding DNA: TGCGCCAGCAGCTCCGGAGGGACAGAGAACACCGGGGAGCTGTTTTTT. Protein product: CASSSGGTENTGELFF.

This clonotype was seen just once. The chain couples TRBV20-1 to TRBJ2-1; 11 bases are a match to TRBD2. This CDR3 spans 16 amino acids. Germline CDR1 and CDR2: DFQATT and SNEGSKA (reference sequence). Trimming removed 0 bases from V and 4 bases from J; junction bases left unmatched: 5. CDR3: CSARDSRLAGYNEQFF. The CDR3 DNA reads as TGCAGTGCTAGAGATAGTCGACTAGCGGGGTACAATGAGCAGTTCTTC.

There are a few counts of this clonotype. V gene TRBV28 combines with J gene TRBJ2-7; unclear D gene. The CDR3 has 14 residues. Germline V gives CDR1 MDHEN, CDR2 SYDVKM. The germline V and J ends were trimmed by 3 bases and 3 bases, with 12 bases remaining between them. The CDR3 DNA is TGTGCCAGCAGTTTTTTTGACAATCGCTACGAGCAGTACTTC. Its protein product is CASSFFDNRYEQYF.